Listed below are T cell receptor beta chains from one sample, sequenced in a study of beta chain features in type 1 diabetes. Data came from immunoSEQ multiplex PCR; TCRdb stores just in-frame clones and leaves some out. The sample includes 150,000 or so clones, approximately 9% seen only once; the top ten take over 2%. Sample: central memory CD4+ T cells from blood. These receptors were collected from a woman aged 18-29 years in good health. Both conserved end residues are part of each CDR3. The order of the fields is CDR3 protein, CDR3 DNA, V gene, clone size, D gene, J gene. D genes are given only for firm matches. Where a row states a size, it is once, few, many or the class of an expanded clone; other rows omit it.

CAISDPGQVSYEQYF,TGTGCCATCAGTGACCCCGGACAGGTCTCCTACGAGCAGTACTTC,TRBV10-3,few,TRBD1,TRBJ2-7
CASMEAGGGQETQYF,TGTGCCAGCATGGAGGCGGGAGGGGGACAAGAGACCCAGTACTTC,TRBV25-1,NA,TRBD2,TRBJ2-5
CASSGRRKGNQPQHF,TGTGCCAGCAGCGGGAGGAGGAAGGGCAATCAGCCCCAGCATTTT,TRBV2,NA,NA,TRBJ1-5
CASSARTSGINEQFF,TGTGCCAGCAGCGCGAGGACTAGCGGGATCAATGAGCAGTTCTTC,TRBV9,few,TRBD2,TRBJ2-1
CASSGLWTGDEETQYF,TGTGCCAGCAGCGGGTTGTGGACAGGGGATGAAGAGACCCAGTACTTC,TRBV7-2,few,TRBD1,TRBJ2-5
CATSRVSGRREETQYF,TGTGCCACCAGCAGAGTATCAGGGCGAAGAGAAGAGACCCAGTACTTC,TRBV15,few,NA,TRBJ2-5
CASSGAWGEDNQPQHF,TGTGCCAGCAGTGGGGCATGGGGGGAGGACAATCAGCCCCAGCATTTT,TRBV2,few,NA,TRBJ1-5
CASTHAVQGNQPQHF,TGTGCCAGTACCCACGCGGTACAGGGCAATCAGCCCCAGCATTTT,TRBV19,NA,NA,TRBJ1-5
CASSLDGQGGAEQYF,TGTGCCAGCAGCTTAGACGGTCAGGGTGGGGCCGAGCAGTACTTC,TRBV11-3,NA,NA,TRBJ2-7
CASSQLTGVDEQFF,TGCGCCAGCAGCCAGTTGACAGGGGTCGATGAGCAGTTCTTC,TRBV4-3,many,TRBD1,TRBJ2-1
CASSPGPAGEQYF,TGTGCCAGCAGTCCCGGACCGGCGGGCGAGCAGTACTTC,TRBV13,few,NA,TRBJ2-7
CAWSGMSRGKLFF,TGTGCCTGGAGTGGAATGAGTCGGGGAAAACTGTTTTTT,TRBV30,NA,NA,TRBJ1-4
CASSLRRGNTIYF,TGTGCCAGCAGCCTGCGTCGAGGAAACACCATATATTTT,TRBV7-9,NA,NA,TRBJ1-3
CASSLAISSRSGANVLTF,TGTGCCAGCAGCTTGGCCATCTCGAGCCGCTCGGGGGCCAACGTCCTGACTTTC,TRBV5-4,few,NA,TRBJ2-6
CASSLGATDTQYF,TGTGCCAGCAGCTTAGGGGCCACAGATACGCAGTATTTT,TRBV11-3,NA,NA,TRBJ2-3
CASSFSGGAYNEQFF,TGTGCCAGCAGCTTCAGCGGGGGGGCCTACAATGAGCAGTTCTTC,TRBV7-3,NA,TRBD2,TRBJ2-1
CAWSGRTAFNQPQHF,TGTGCCTGGAGTGGGCGGACAGCTTTCAATCAGCCCCAGCATTTT,TRBV30,NA,NA,TRBJ1-5
CAWSVQGAMWNEQFF,TGTGCCTGGAGTGTCCAGGGGGCGATGTGGAATGAGCAGTTCTTC,TRBV30,few,TRBD1,TRBJ2-1
CASSPQGDDYGYTF,TGTGCCAGCAGCCCACAGGGGGACGACTATGGCTACACCTTC,TRBV14,few,TRBD1,TRBJ1-2
CASSAGTGNSPLHF,TGTGCCAGCAGCGCCGGGACAGGGAATTCACCCCTCCACTTT,TRBV7-3,NA,TRBD1,TRBJ1-6
CASSFTGGPLYEQYF,TGTGCCAGCAGCTTTACGGGGGGGCCTCTCTACGAGCAGTACTTC,TRBV11-2,few,TRBD2,TRBJ2-7
CASSPDTEAFF,TGTGCCAGCTCACCCGACACTGAAGCTTTCTTT,TRBV18,few,NA,TRBJ1-1
CASRRTGGMNTEAFF,TGTGCCAGCAGAAGGACAGGGGGCATGAACACTGAAGCTTTCTTT,TRBV6-6,few,TRBD1,TRBJ1-1
CASSERTPSNGYTF,TGTGCCAGCAGTGAAAGGACACCGTCCAATGGCTACACCTTC,TRBV2,few,NA,TRBJ1-2
CASSRWLKRDQPQHF,TGTGCCAGCAGCCGTTGGCTGAAGCGGGATCAGCCCCAGCATTTT,TRBV5-8,few,NA,TRBJ1-5
CASSQETGGENTEAFF,TGTGCCAGCAGCCAAGAGACAGGGGGGGAAAACACTGAAGCTTTCTTT,TRBV4-2,few,TRBD1,TRBJ1-1
CASSVLGSGGGSYNEQFF,TGTGCCAGCAGCGTACTGGGTAGCGGGGGCGGCTCCTACAATGAGCAGTTCTTC,TRBV9,few,TRBD2,TRBJ2-1
CASSEVAGQHNEQFF,TGTGCCAGCAGCGAGGTAGCAGGGCAGCACAATGAGCAGTTCTTC,TRBV7-9,NA,NA,TRBJ2-1
CASSLRGQSEKLFF,TGTGCCAGCAGCTTACGAGGGCAGAGCGAAAAACTGTTTTTT,TRBV11-3,NA,NA,TRBJ1-4
CASSRTSGGVSTDTQYF,TGTGCCAGCAGTAGGACTAGCGGGGGGGTAAGCACAGATACGCAGTATTTT,TRBV2,few,TRBD2,TRBJ2-3
CASQSGPGRTDTQYF,TGTGCCAGCCAAAGCGGACCGGGGAGGACAGATACGCAGTATTTT,TRBV6-1,NA,NA,TRBJ2-3
CSAGGGLAGGRGRAQYF,TGCAGCGCCGGCGGGGGACTAGCGGGAGGCCGGGGGAGGGCGCAGTATTTT,TRBV29-1,NA,TRBD2,TRBJ2-3
CASTTSGGFEQYF,TGTGCCAGCACGACTAGCGGGGGGTTCGAGCAGTACTTC,TRBV25-1,few,TRBD2,TRBJ2-7
CASSQDGGQQETQYF,TGTGCCAGCAGCCAAGATGGGGGACAGCAAGAGACCCAGTACTTC,TRBV4-2,NA,TRBD1,TRBJ2-5
CASSYTEPNTEAFF,TGTGCCAGCAGTTACACGGAGCCCAACACTGAAGCTTTCTTT,TRBV6-5,NA,NA,TRBJ1-1
CASSLEWDRSYEQYF,TGCGCCAGCAGCTTGGAGTGGGACAGGTCCTACGAGCAGTACTTC,TRBV5-1,few,TRBD1,TRBJ2-7
CASSFSSGTQETQYF,TGTGCCAGCAGCTTTTCAAGCGGGACACAAGAGACCCAGTACTTC,TRBV5-4,NA,NA,TRBJ2-5
CAWKPDSYEQYF,TGTGCCTGGAAGCCCGACAGCTACGAGCAGTACTTC,TRBV30,few,NA,TRBJ2-7
CASSLAGTGQETQYF,TGTGCCAGCAGCTTAGCAGGGACAGGTCAAGAGACCCAGTACTTC,TRBV11-3,NA,TRBD1,TRBJ2-5
CASSLAEGYEQYF,TGCGCCAGCAGCTTGGCGGAGGGCTACGAGCAGTACTTC,TRBV5-1,few,NA,TRBJ2-7